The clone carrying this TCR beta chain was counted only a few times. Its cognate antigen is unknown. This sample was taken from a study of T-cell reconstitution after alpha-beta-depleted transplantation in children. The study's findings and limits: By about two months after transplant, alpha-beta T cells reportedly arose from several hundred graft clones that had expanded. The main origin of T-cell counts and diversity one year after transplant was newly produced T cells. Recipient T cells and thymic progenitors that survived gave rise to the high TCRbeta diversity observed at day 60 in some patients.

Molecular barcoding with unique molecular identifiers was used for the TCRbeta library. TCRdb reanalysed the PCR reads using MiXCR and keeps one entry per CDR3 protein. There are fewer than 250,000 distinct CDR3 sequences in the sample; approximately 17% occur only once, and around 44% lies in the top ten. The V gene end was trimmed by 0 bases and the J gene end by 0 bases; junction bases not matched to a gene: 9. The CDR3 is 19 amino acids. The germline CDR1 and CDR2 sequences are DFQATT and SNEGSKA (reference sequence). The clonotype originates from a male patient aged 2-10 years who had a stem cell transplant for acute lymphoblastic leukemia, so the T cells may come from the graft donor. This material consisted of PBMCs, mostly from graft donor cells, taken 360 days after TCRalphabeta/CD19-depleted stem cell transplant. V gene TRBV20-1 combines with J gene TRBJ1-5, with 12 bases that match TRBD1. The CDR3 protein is CSARDLGTGGRYSNQPQHF. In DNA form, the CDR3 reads TGCAGTGCTAGAGATCTGGGGACAGGGGGCAGGTATAGCAATCAGCCCCAGCATTTT.